Following are 2 T cell receptor beta chains from one sample sequenced in a study of lymphopenia after photon versus proton radiotherapy. Measured with immunoSEQ multiplex PCR; TCRdb has only the in-frame clones, and not every one. This sample has about 160,000 clones, with approximately 91% found just once. Material: peripheral blood, obtained from a patient treated with photon-based radiotherapy. Receptors were obtained from a man aged 45-65 years with gastric cancer.

The chain is built from TRBV7-6 and TRBJ2-5, with TRBD1 matching 7 bases. CDR1 and CDR2 from the germline V gene are SGHVS and FNYEAQ. V gave up 4 bases and J gave up 10 bases; unmatched junction bases: 6. This CDR3 has 12 amino acids. CDR3 amino acids: CASSSDRDFQYF. As DNA, the CDR3 is TGTGCCAGCAGCTCCGACAGGGATTTCCAGTACTTC.

DNA of the CDR3: TGTGCCAGCAGCCCCAGACTAGCGGGAGAGGGAGATACGCAGTATTTT. This gives the protein CASSPRLAGEGDTQYF. The chain couples TRBV7-8 to TRBJ2-3; 12 nucleotides line up with TRBD2. This CDR3 has 16 amino acids. The J segment lost 5 bases and the V segment lost 5 bases, leaving 8 bases of the junction unmatched. From germline, CDR1 is SGHVS and CDR2 FQNEAQ.